The rows below give T cell receptor beta chains drawn from one sample of a study of chemoradiotherapy in HPV16-positive cancers. Only in-frame clones appear in the TCRdb table, and some are missing; sequencing was by immunoSEQ multiplex PCR. The table has under 7,000 clones, approximately 80% seen once. Sampling took place from a patient who underwent chemoradiotherapy. The receptors shown here come from a human donor with HPV-associated anogenital cancer. CDR3s include the opening cysteine and the closing phenylalanine or tryptophan. D genes are given only for firm matches. Clone size is not always given. Where it is, it says once, few, many or a class for expanded clones.

V	D	size	J	DNA	CDR3
TRBV18	-	-	TRBJ2-1	TGTGCCAGCTCACCGACAGGTGCCGTCGGTAATGAGCAGTTCTTC	CASSPTGAVGNEQFF
TRBV5-4	TRBD2	-	TRBJ2-3	TGTGCCAGCAGCGGGGGGACTAGCATTTTCACAGATACGCAGTATTTT	CASSGGTSIFTDTQYF
TRBV28	-	-	TRBJ1-5	TGTGCCAGCAGTGGTGAGCAGCCCCAGCATTTT	CASSGEQPQHF
TRBV13	TRBD2	-	TRBJ2-5	TGTGCCAGCAGCCGAGCATGGGGACTAGCGGGAGTAGGGCAAGAGACCCAGTACTTC	CASSRAWGLAGVGQETQYF
TRBV5-1	TRBD1	-	TRBJ1-2	TGCGCCAGCAGCCTGGGTGGACAGGGAAAAATTTTCTACACCTTC	CASSLGGQGKIFYTF
TRBV19	-	-	TRBJ2-6	TGTGCCAGTAGTATCCGAGGGGCCAACGTCCTGACTTTC	CASSIRGANVLTF
TRBV5-1	-	-	TRBJ1-1	TGCGCCAGCAGCTTTAACGAGAACACTGAAGCTTTCTTT	CASSFNENTEAFF
TRBV5-1	-	-	TRBJ2-3	TGCGCCAGCAGCTCAACGGGACACAGCACAGATACGCAGTATTTT	CASSSTGHSTDTQYF
TRBV6-6	-	once	TRBJ1-1	TGTGCCAGCATGGGAAACACTGAAGCTTTCTTT	CASMGNTEAFF
TRBV6-4	-	-	TRBJ2-3	TGTGCCAGCAGTAGCGATCGCGGGAATACGCAGTATTTT	CASSSDRGNTQYF
TRBV7-6	-	-	TRBJ2-2	TGTGCCAGCAGCTTAGCGGGAGTCTCCGGGGAGCTGTTTTTT	CASSLAGVSGELFF
TRBV5-5	TRBD1	-	TRBJ2-7	TGTGCCAGCAGCCCCGACAGGGGGCAAACCTACGAGCAGTACTTC	CASSPDRGQTYEQYF
TRBV12-5	TRBD2	-	TRBJ2-1	TGTGCTAGTGGTTTTAACCTAGCGGGAACCCACAATGAGCAGTTCTTC	CASGFNLAGTHNEQFF
TRBV25-1	TRBD1	-	TRBJ1-2	TGTGCCAGCAGTCCACCGGGACAGGGGACTGGCTACACCTTC	CASSPPGQGTGYTF
TRBV13	TRBD2	-	TRBJ2-7	TGTGCCAGCAGCCCAACTAGCGGGAGGAGTAACGAGCAGTACTTC	CASSPTSGRSNEQYF
TRBV19	-	once	TRBJ1-2	TGTGCCAGTAGTATTGCGTCGGGCCCCTTGACGAGTGGCTACACCTTC	CASSIASGPLTSGYTF
TRBV2	-	-	TRBJ1-1	TGTGCCGGCCGTGTGGGGGAGAACACTGAAGCTTTCTTT	CAGRVGENTEAFF
TRBV9	TRBD1	few	TRBJ2-1	TGTGCCAGCAGTGCGCAGGGGGCTCACTACAATGAGCAGTTCTTC	CASSAQGAHYNEQFF
TRBV12-5	TRBD2	once	TRBJ2-1	TGTGCTAGTGGACGACTAGCGGGGGGGTACAATGAGCAGTTCTTC	CASGRLAGGYNEQFF
TRBV27	TRBD1	-	TRBJ2-2	TGTGCCAGCAGAATACCGACAGGGACCGGGGAGCTGTTTTTT	CASRIPTGTGELFF
TRBV10-3	-	few	TRBJ1-5	TGTGCCATCAGTGAGTCGAATCGGATACAGCCCCAGCATTTT	CAISESNRIQPQHF
TRBV21-1	-	-	TRBJ1-2	TGTGCCAGCAGCAAAGAAGTTTTCGGGACAGTCAGGGGCTACACCTTC	CASSKEVFGTVRGYTF
TRBV7-2	-	-	TRBJ1-2	TGTGCCAGCAGCTTAGCTGTGAGGAACTATGGCTACACCTTC	CASSLAVRNYGYTF
TRBV4-1	TRBD1	once	TRBJ2-5	TGCGCCAGCAGCCGAGTGTTGCGGGACAGGGTGTTCCAAGAGACCCAGTACTTC	CASSRVLRDRVFQETQYF
TRBV18	-	-	TRBJ1-5	TGTGCCAGCTCGTATACAGGTGATCAGCCCCAGCATTTT	CASSYTGDQPQHF
TRBV7-9	-	-	TRBJ2-6	TGTGCTCATCGTGGGAAGGGGCCAACTGGGGCCAACGTCCTGACTTTC	CAHRGKGPTGANVLTF
TRBV11-2	-	once	TRBJ1-1	TGTGCCAGCAGCTCGAGAACAGGGTACACTGAAGCTTTCTTT	CASSSRTGYTEAFF
TRBV28	-	-	TRBJ1-2	TGTGCCAGCAGTTTCGTATACTATGGCTACACCTTC	CASSFVYYGYTF
TRBV28	TRBD1	-	TRBJ1-6	TGTGCCAGCAGTCGAGGAGGGGGCGCTGACTCACCCCTCCACTTT	CASSRGGGADSPLHF
TRBV5-4	-	-	TRBJ2-7	TGTGCCAGCAGCCAGGACAGCACCTACGAGCAGTACTTC	CASSQDSTYEQYF
TRBV4-3	TRBD1	-	TRBJ2-4	TGCGCCAGCAGCCAAGGGACAGGGAAAAACATTCAGTACTTC	CASSQGTGKNIQYF
TRBV7-2	-	-	TRBJ2-3	TGTGCCAGCAGCTCCCAAGTAACGTACAGGGCCTCTAGCACAGATACGCAGTATTTT	CASSSQVTYRASSTDTQYF
TRBV15	-	-	TRBJ2-4	TGTGCCACCAGCAGAGTTGGAAACATTCAGTACTTC	CATSRVGNIQYF
TRBV10-2	TRBD1	-	TRBJ2-1	TGCGCCAGCTTTCAGGGGGCGCCCAATGAGCAGTTCTTC	CASFQGAPNEQFF
TRBV18	TRBD1	-	TRBJ1-4	TGTGCCAGCTCACCGGACAGGGGGCTTGGTAATGAAAAACTGTTTTTT	CASSPDRGLGNEKLFF
TRBV28	-	once	TRBJ1-2	TGTGCCAGCAGTACATTGAGACAGGTCTATGGCTACACCTTC	CASSTLRQVYGYTF
TRBV11-3	TRBD2	-	TRBJ2-5	TGTGCCAGCAGCTTAGGCACTAGCGGGAGGGGGGAGACCCAGTACTTC	CASSLGTSGRGETQYF
TRBV4-3	-	-	TRBJ1-1	TGCGCCAGCAGCCTCAGGACGGGCAACACTGAAGCTTTCTTT	CASSLRTGNTEAFF
TRBV19	-	-	TRBJ2-7	TGTGCCAGTAAGCAACCCGGGGCAGCTTACGAGCAGTACTTC	CASKQPGAAYEQYF
TRBV28	-	-	TRBJ1-5	TGTGCCAGCAGTACCAGCCCCCAGCCCCAGCATTTT	CASSTSPQPQHF
TRBV9	TRBD2	once	TRBJ2-6	TGTGCCAGCAGCGCCTATCACCCGGGGCTGTGGACTAGCGACTCTGGGGCCAACGTCCTGACTTTC	CASSAYHPGLWTSDSGANVLTF
TRBV7-9	-	-	TRBJ1-3	TGTGCCAGCAGCTATATACGGGTCTCTGGAAACACCATATATTTT	CASSYIRVSGNTIYF
TRBV11-2	TRBD2	-	TRBJ2-3	TGTGCCAGCAGCTTGGCGGGGGGCGTATACACAGATACGCAGTATTTT	CASSLAGGVYTDTQYF
TRBV6-5	TRBD1	-	TRBJ2-3	TGTGCCAGCACCAACAACGGACAGGTCACAGATACGCAGTATTTT	CASTNNGQVTDTQYF
TRBV15	TRBD2	-	TRBJ2-5	TGTGCCACCAGCGGACGGGGGGGTCTAGAGACCCAGTACTTC	CATSGRGGLETQYF
TRBV6-5	TRBD2	-	TRBJ2-1	TGTGCCAGCAGTTACCGGAGACTAGCGGGAGTGAGTGAGCAGTTCTTC	CASSYRRLAGVSEQFF
TRBV6-1	-	-	TRBJ1-1	TGTGCCAGCAGGCCGGACAGACCGAACACTGAAGCTTTCTTT	CASRPDRPNTEAFF
TRBV20-1	-	-	TRBJ2-1	TGCAGTGCTAGCCGAGAGCAGTTCTTC	CSASREQFF
TRBV7-9	-	-	TRBJ1-4	TGTGCCAGCAGCCATCGACAGTGGCGGCAGAGTTATAATGAAAAACTGTTTTTT	CASSHRQWRQSYNEKLFF
TRBV18	-	-	TRBJ1-6	TGTGCCAGCTCACCACCAACAGGGCCGCCGGGATTGCCCCTCCACTTT	CASSPPTGPPGLPLHF